Detailed here is one TCR beta chain. The data derive from a study of blood T cell repertoires in COVID-19. Study at large: Acute and convalescent COVID-19 specimens originated in the United States, Italy and Spain. The analysed material was cDNA or gDNA that came from T cells, B-cell-depleted T cells, or PBMCs.

As processed by the authors: Amplification of reference gene primers provided the estimated nucleated cell counts. Sequencing used immunoSEQ multiplex PCR; TCRdb keeps in-frame clones, though not all of them. The V and J calls and clone size are taken from that table; D and trimming were inferred from the DNA. Here the sample spans approximately 49,000 clones, approximately 88% being singletons. The length of the CDR3 is 16 residues. With 3 bases clipped from V and 4 bases from J, the junction kept 10 bases outside the gene matches. The germline V gene encodes CDR1 LNHDA and CDR2 SQIVND (reference sequence).

The TCR sequence derives from a man between 45 and 60 years old with active COVID-19. The sequencing sample was made of peripheral blood. The J gene is TRBJ2-5, the V gene TRBV19; the match to TRBD2 covers 8 bases. The CDR3 nucleotides read TGTGCCAGTAGTATTTTCGGGACTAGTCTCCCAGAGACCCAGTACTTC. Translating it yields CASSIFGTSLPETQYF.